This TCR beta chain is from a study of cytomegalovirus exposure and HLA in healthy donors. Using immunoSEQ multiplex PCR, the repertoire was profiled, and TCRdb retains in-frame clones only, with some absent. Of roughly 140,000 clones in the sample, 85% to 90% were seen once. Germline V CDR1 and CDR2: LNHDA, SQIVND (reference sequence). The CDR3 sequence is 18 residues long. J was trimmed by 5 bases and V by 6 bases; bases with no gene match: 15. Study observations and caveats: A few chains tied to CMV proved CMV antigen-specific in vitro.

Remarks on this clone: What it binds is not known.

The sample taken for sequencing was PBMCs. V and J are TRBV19 and TRBJ2-7; 14 bases line up with TRBD2. The receptor was derived from a woman aged 18-29 years in good health and CMV-seropositive. The CDR3 sequence: CASRSRGTSGSGMDEQYF. The CDR3 region has the DNA TGTGCCAGTAGATCCCGAGGGACTAGCGGGAGTGGTATGGACGAGCAGTACTTC.